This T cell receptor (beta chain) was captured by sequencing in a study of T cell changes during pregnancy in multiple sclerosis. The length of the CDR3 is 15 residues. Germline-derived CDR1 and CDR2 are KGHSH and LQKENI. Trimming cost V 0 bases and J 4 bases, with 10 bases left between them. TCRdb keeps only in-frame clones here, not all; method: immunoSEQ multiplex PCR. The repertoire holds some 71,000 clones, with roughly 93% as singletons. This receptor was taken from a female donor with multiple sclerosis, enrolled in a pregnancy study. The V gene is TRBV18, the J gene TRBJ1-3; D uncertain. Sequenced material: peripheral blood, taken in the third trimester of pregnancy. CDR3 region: CASSPPGRGGNTIYF. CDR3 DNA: TGTGCCAGCTCACCACCTGGCCGAGGGGGAAACACCATATATTTT. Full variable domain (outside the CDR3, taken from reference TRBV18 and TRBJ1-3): NAGVMQNPRHLVRRRGQEARLRCSPMKGHSHVYWYRQLPEEGLKFMVYLQKENIIDESGMPKERFSAEFPKEGPSILRIQQVVRGDSAAYFCASSPPGRGGNTIYFGEGSWLTVV.